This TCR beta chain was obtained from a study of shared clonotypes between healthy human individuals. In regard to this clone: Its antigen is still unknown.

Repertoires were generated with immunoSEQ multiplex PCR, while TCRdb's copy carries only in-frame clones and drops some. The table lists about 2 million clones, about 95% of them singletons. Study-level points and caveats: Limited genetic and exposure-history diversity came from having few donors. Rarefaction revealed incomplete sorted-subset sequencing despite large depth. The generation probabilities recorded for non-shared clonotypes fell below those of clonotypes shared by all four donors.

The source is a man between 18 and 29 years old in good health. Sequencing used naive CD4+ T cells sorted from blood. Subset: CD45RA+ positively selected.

The CDR3 is CASASGVAFNEKLFF. The CDR3 DNA reads as TGTGCCAGCGCAAGCGGGGTGGCCTTTAATGAAAAACTGTTTTTT. The chain combines TRBV7-9 with TRBJ1-4; D gene ambiguous. V lost 8 bases and J 4 bases, leaving 17 bases between the germline ends. The CDR3 runs 15 residues. Germline CDR1 reads SEHNR; CDR2 reads FQNEAQ (reference sequence). The complete variable domain, with remaining parts taken from reference TRBV7-9 and TRBJ1-4, reads DTGVSQNPRHKITKRGQNVTFRCDPISEHNRLYWYRQTLGQGPEFLTYFQNEAQLEKSRLLSDRFSAERPKGSFSTLEIQRTEQGDSAMYLCASASGVAFNEKLFFGSGTQLSVL.